Below, 16 T cell receptor beta chains from the same sample are listed, as sequenced in a study of technical replicates of blood from a few donors (TCRdb year 2017). The library was prepared using the immunoSEQ multiplex PCR assay. In its TCRdb copy, this immuneACCESS table keeps in-frame sequences only and misses some clones. Where compared with another copy, unresolved V genes explain less than half of these, and the others have no known cause. The sample table holds tens of thousands of clones, of which around nine tenths were seen once. Around 5.5% of the sample goes to the ten largest clones. The specimen sequenced was PBMCs. These receptors originate from a human donor in good health. Some clones in this sample may be carry-over from other donors' samples.

This clone appeared once. The chain combines TRBV5-1 with TRBJ1-4; TRBD1 is a possible D gene (6 bases). Germline CDR1 is SGHRS and CDR2 is YFSETQ. V lost 2 bases to trimming and J lost 4 bases, with 9 bases between them. The CDR3 loop spans 14 amino acids. The CDR3 spells CASSLGGDNEKLFF. CDR3 nucleotide sequence: TGCGCCAGCAGCTTAGGGGGTGATAATGAAAAACTGTTTTTT. The whole variable domain, remainder taken from reference TRBV5-1 and TRBJ1-4, is KAGVTQTPRYLIKTRGQQVTLSCSPISGHRSVSWYQQTPGQGLQFLFEYFSETQRNKGNFPGRFSGRQFSNSRSEMNVSTLELGDSALYLCASSLGGDNEKLFFGSGTQLSVL.

The chain employs TRBV4-2 and TRBJ2-7, with TRBD2 matching over 8 bases. The germline V gene encodes CDR1 LGHNA and CDR2 YNFKEQ. The CDR3 is 19 residues long. Germline trimming cut 4 bases from V and 0 bases from J; bases unmatched to any gene: 17. The CDR3 reads CASSLGAGGDPISSYEQYF. CDR3 DNA sequence: TGTGCCAGCAGCCTCGGTGCGGGGGGCGACCCCATTTCCTCCTACGAGCAGTACTTC.

The chain is built from TRBV6-1 and TRBJ1-1; 8 nucleotides line up with TRBD1. CDR1 MNHNS and CDR2 SASEGT come from the germline V gene. The CDR3 loop spans 13 amino acids. With 6 bases clipped from V and 4 bases from J, the junction kept 4 bases outside the gene matches. The CDR3 spells CASRRQGFTEAFF. The CDR3 nucleotides are TGTGCCAGCAGAAGACAGGGGTTCACTGAAGCTTTCTTT.

This chain connects TRBV7-9 to TRBJ1-2; 10 bases line up with TRBD1. V was pared by 5 bases and J by 7 bases, with 7 bases of the junction left unmatched. This CDR3 comprises 14 residues. Per germline, CDR1 SEHNR and CDR2 FQNEAQ (reference sequence). The CDR3 sequence: CASSRLGQGFGYTF. DNA of the CDR3: TGTGCCAGCAGCCGCCTGGGACAGGGGTTTGGCTACACCTTC.

The chain has TRBV19 and TRBJ2-1; D perhaps matches TRBD2 (6 bases). Trimming took off 1 base at V and 1 base at J, with 11 bases between the two ends. This CDR3 comprises 16 residues. Germline V gives CDR1 LNHDA, CDR2 SQIVND (reference sequence). The CDR3: CASSIAGLGSYNEQFF. CDR3 sequence (DNA): TGTGCCAGTAGTATAGCGGGACTGGGGTCCTACAATGAGCAGTTCTTC.

The chain carries TRBV6-5 and TRBJ2-3; the D gene is possibly TRBD2 (6 bases). The CDR3 is 14 amino acids. Trimming left V 6 bases short and J 5 bases short, with 15 bases between. CDR1 is MNHEY, CDR2 SVGAGI, per germline. The CDR3 DNA follows: TGTGCCAGCAGCCTGAGAGGGAGGCAAGATACGCAGTATTTT. This codes for CASSLRGRQDTQYF.

The J gene is TRBJ1-2, the V gene TRBV4-3; 12 bases line up with TRBD1. Per germline, CDR1 LGHNA and CDR2 YSLEER. The junction had 5 bases not matched to a gene; V was cut back by 1 base and J by 8 bases. The CDR3 contains 15 residues. The CDR3 reads CASSQAGQGAWGYTF. The DNA for the CDR3 is TGCGCCAGCAGCCAAGCGGGACAGGGGGCATGGGGCTACACCTTC.

The rearrangement joins TRBV7-9 to TRBJ1-4; the match to TRBD1 covers 7 bases. The CDR3 length is 15 residues. Losses at the gene ends were 5 bases for V and 1 base for J; bases not matched to a gene: 4. Germline values: CDR1 SEHNR, CDR2 FQNEAQ (reference sequence). The CDR3 nucleotides read TGTGCCAGCAGCCCGGGGACAGTAACTAATGAAAAACTGTTTTTT. It translates to CASSPGTVTNEKLFF.

The V and J genes are TRBV14 and TRBJ1-5; D possibly corresponds to TRBD1 (5 bases). In germline, CDR1 is SGHDN, CDR2 FVKESK. Deletions cut 1 base from V and 7 bases from J, with 11 bases between. CDR3 length equals 14 residues. CDR3 region: CASSQGGRGQPQHF. DNA for the CDR3: TGTGCCAGCAGCCAAGGTGGGAGGGGCCAGCCCCAGCATTTT.

V gene TRBV2 combines with J gene TRBJ2-5; no definite D call. The V and J ends lost 7 bases and 1 base respectively, with 13 bases between them. The CDR3 has 14 amino acids. Germline CDR1 is SNHLY and CDR2 is FYNNEI. CDR3 nucleotide sequence: TGTGCCAGCAACAGCTTATATGCCCAAGAGACCCAGTACTTC. Its protein is CASNSLYAQETQYF.

The V gene is TRBV29-1, the J gene TRBJ2-1; TRBD2 aligns across 12 bases. CDR1 is SQVTM, CDR2 ANQGSEA, per germline. After removal of 3 bases from V and 7 bases from J, the junction contained 7 bases not matched to a gene. CDR3 length: 15 residues. CDR3 protein: CSVEWPSGRGNEQFF. CDR3 sequence (DNA): TGCAGCGTTGAGTGGCCTAGCGGGAGGGGAAATGAGCAGTTCTTC.

This clone was seen a few times. The chain joins TRBV11-2 to TRBJ1-1; D ambiguous. The germline V and J ends were trimmed by 6 bases and 8 bases, with 22 bases remaining between them. CDR1 SGHAT and CDR2 FQNNGV come from the germline V gene. CDR3 length equals 15 residues. CDR3 DNA: TGTGCCAGCAGGTGGACGGACTATCTGGGGAAAGAAGCTTTCTTT. Protein sequence: CASRWTDYLGKEAFF.

V is TRBV5-3 and J is TRBJ2-5, with 7 bases aligning to TRBD1. TRBV5-3 is an open reading frame, and its role is uncertain. CDR3 size: 17 residues. The V and J ends lost 1 base and 5 bases, in that order; junction bases with no gene match: 14. CDR3 amino acids: CARSLLFRTGDLETQYF. For the CDR3, the DNA is TGTGCCAGAAGCTTGCTTTTTCGAACAGGGGATTTGGAGACCCAGTACTTC.

This chain connects TRBV5-4 to TRBJ2-7; D call uncertain. The CDR3 runs to 13 residues. The V gene lost 0 bases and the J gene lost 9 bases, with 13 bases spanning the gap. Germline CDR1 SGHNT, CDR2 YYREEE (reference sequence). The CDR3 here is CASSLESAPGQYF. CDR3 nucleotide sequence: TGTGCCAGCAGCTTGGAGAGTGCGCCCGGGCAGTACTTC.

The rearrangement uses TRBV5-1 and TRBJ1-3; 11 bases align to TRBD1. Germline-derived CDR1 and CDR2 are SGHRS and YFSETQ. This CDR3 has 17 amino acids. J was trimmed by 1 base and V by 4 bases; bases with no gene match: 7. CDR3 loop: CASSPLDRGLSGNTIYF. The CDR3 DNA reads as TGCGCCAGCAGCCCGCTGGACAGGGGGCTTTCTGGAAACACCATATATTTT.

This chain links TRBV21-1 with TRBJ1-5; the table's D call, TRBD1, has no DNA check behind it. TRBV21-1 is labeled a pseudogene. The CDR3 totals 15 residues. The CDR3 loop reads CASPGGTLSGQPQHF. In DNA, the CDR3 is TGTGCCAGCCCAGGGGGGACTCTCTCTGGTCAGCCCCAGCATTTT.